Below are 8 T cell receptor beta chains sequenced from a single sample in a study of blood T cell repertoires in COVID-19. Clones were sequenced by immunoSEQ multiplex PCR, and TCRdb holds only the in-frame ones, with some missing. The sample lists roughly 160,000 clones; about 82% were seen once. Sequencing was done on a sample of peripheral blood. These receptors were taken from a woman older than 75 with COVID-19, enrolled during active disease.

V is TRBV4-2 and J is TRBJ1-5; D is unresolved. Trimming cost V 1 base and J 6 bases, with 10 bases left between them. The length of the CDR3 is 14 residues. CDR1 is LGHNA, CDR2 YNFKEQ, per germline. CDR3 coding DNA: TGTGCCAGCAGCCAAGGAGGGTCCGGTCAGCCCCAGCATTTT. It codes for CASSQGGSGQPQHF.

The rearrangement links TRBV5-5 to TRBJ1-6, with unresolved D. Trimming cost V 0 bases and J 11 bases, with 15 bases left between them. The germline V gene has CDR1 SGHKS and CDR2 YYEKEE (reference sequence). CDR3 length equals 15 residues. Here the CDR3 reads CASSLAAERYPPLHF. DNA for the CDR3: TGTGCCAGCAGCTTGGCCGCAGAGAGGTACCCACCCCTCCACTTT.

This clone was observed a single time. The chain uses TRBV3-1 (or the pseudogene TRBV3-2) and TRBJ1-1, with 7 nucleotides matching TRBD1. V lost 1 base, J lost 1 base, and 6 bases stayed unmatched. Per germline, CDR1 LGHDT and CDR2 YNNKEL (reference sequence). There are 16 residues in the CDR3. The CDR3 is CASSQAWTGPNTEAFF. CDR3 in DNA: TGTGCCAGCAGCCAAGCGTGGACAGGACCGAACACTGAAGCTTTCTTT.

This rearrangement joins TRBV5-6 to TRBJ1-1; D is unclear. Per germline, CDR1 SGHDT and CDR2 YYEEEE. This CDR3 has 14 amino acids. Trimming removed 2 bases at V and 11 bases at J, with 19 bases between. CDR3 nucleotide sequence: TGTGCCAGCAGCTTTGGTGATCTTCCCTCGGGGGCTTTCTTT. Protein sequence: CASSFGDLPSGAFF. Using reference TRBV5-6 and TRBJ1-1 for the parts outside the CDR3, the full variable domain is DAGVTQSPTHLIKTRGQQVTLRCSPKSGHDTVSWYQQALGQGPQFIFQYYEEEERQRGNFPDRFSGHQFPNYSSELNVNALLLGDSALYLCASSFGDLPSGAFFGQGTRLTVV.

This sequence joins TRBV6-2 or TRBV6-3 and TRBJ1-5; the D is unclear. V lost 5 bases and J lost 1, with 15 bases in between. CDR3 length equals 16 residues. The germline V gene has CDR1 MNHEY and CDR2 SVGEGT. The CDR3 loop reads CASSPPGRNSNQPQHF. CDR3 coding DNA: TGTGCCAGCAGTCCCCCGGGGAGGAACAGCAATCAGCCCCAGCATTTT.

This chain connects TRBV6-5 to TRBJ1-4, with a possible D match to TRBD1 (5 bases). The germline V gene has CDR1 MNHEY and CDR2 SVGAGI. CDR3 length: 13 amino acids. V was trimmed by 6 bases and J by 5 bases, leaving 10 bases between them. CDR3 DNA sequence: TGTGCCAGCAGCGACAGTCCCAATGAAAAACTGTTTTTT. Protein product: CASSDSPNEKLFF.

The V gene is TRBV3-1 (or the pseudogene TRBV3-2), the J gene TRBJ2-3, with 9 nucleotides matching TRBD1. Trimming took 6 bases from V and 3 from J; bases not matched to a gene: 10. Looked up from germline, CDR1 is LGHDT and CDR2 is YNNKEL (reference sequence). This CDR3 has 16 residues. The CDR3 spells CASRPDGTGKTDTQYF. CDR3 nucleotide sequence: TGTGCCAGCAGGCCGGATGGGACAGGGAAAACAGATACGCAGTATTTT.

The rearrangement uses TRBV12-5 and TRBJ2-3, with a weak D call TRBD2 (6 bases). Germline CDR1 is LGHNT and CDR2 is FRNRAP. V lost 9 bases to trimming and J lost 6 bases, with 16 bases between them. This CDR3 has 13 residues. CDR3 loop: CASAPPGSDTQYF. Written as DNA, the CDR3 is TGTGCTAGCGCCCCCCCCGGGAGTGATACGCAGTATTTT.